Below are 18 T cell receptor beta chains sequenced from a single sample in a study of cytomegalovirus exposure and HLA in healthy donors. PCR was performed using 60 Vbeta and 13 Jbeta primers. Generated by immunoSEQ multiplex PCR, the TCRdb table keeps only in-frame clones and is missing some. The sample records about 76,000 clones, approximately 72% being singletons. Material for sequencing was PBMCs. All receptors come from a woman aged 40-49 years in good health and CMV-seropositive.

A single count supports this clone. This sequence joins TRBV7-6 and TRBJ2-5; a possible D gene is TRBD1 (7 bases). V lost 5 bases and J lost 4, with 14 bases in between. This CDR3 is 14 amino acids long. Germline V gene sequence: CDR1 SGHVS, CDR2 FNYEAQ. The CDR3 is CASSAPGGGETQYF. CDR3 in DNA: TGTGCCAGCAGCGCCCCAGGGGGAGGAGAGACCCAGTACTTC.

The chain links TRBV30 to TRBJ2-3, with D possibly TRBD2 on 6 matching bases. This CDR3 is 16 amino acids long. The germline V gene encodes CDR1 GTSNPN and CDR2 SVGIG (reference sequence). V dropped 5 bases and J dropped 0 bases, with 18 bases sitting between them. Here the CDR3 DNA reads TGTGCCTGGCCCATCGGGGGAGCTGTTAGCACAGATACGCAGTATTTT. This codes for CAWPIGGAVSTDTQYF.

The chain links TRBV14 to TRBJ1-4; TRBD1 matches 8 bases. The CDR3 totals 15 residues. With V trimmed by 0 bases and J by 5 bases, 2 bases remained unmatched. Germline CDR1 SGHDN, CDR2 FVKESK. The CDR3 region has the DNA TGTGCCAGCAGCCAAGAACCAGGGGGCAATGAAAAACTGTTTTTT. Amino acid sequence: CASSQEPGGNEKLFF.

The V and J genes are TRBV5-1 and TRBJ2-1; 9 bases agree with TRBD1. Germline CDR1 is SGHRS and CDR2 is YFSETQ. The CDR3 contains 14 residues. J was trimmed by 5 bases and V by 3 bases; bases with no gene match: 3. The CDR3 coding sequence is TGCGCCAGCAGCTCTGGACAGGGGCACAATGAGCAGTTCTTC. This gives the protein CASSSGQGHNEQFF.

This clone was detected only once. The V call is TRBV11-2, the J call TRBJ2-2; 9 bases fit TRBD1. This CDR3 comprises 16 residues. V was pared by 5 bases and J by 4 bases, with 8 bases of the junction left unmatched. CDR1 SGHAT and CDR2 FQNNGV come from the germline V gene. In DNA form, the CDR3 reads TGTGCCAGCAGCCTCCGGACAGGGGAAGGCACCGGGGAGCTGTTTTTT. It yields the protein CASSLRTGEGTGELFF.

V is TRBV28 and J is TRBJ1-2; D is uncertain. The CDR3 spans 17 residues. CDR1 and CDR2 from the germline V gene are MDHEN and SYDVKM. The V gene lost 3 bases and the J gene lost 1 base, with 18 bases spanning the gap. CDR3 residues: CASSFLGDTTYNYGYTF. The DNA for the CDR3 is TGTGCCAGCAGTTTCCTGGGCGACACAACTTATAACTATGGCTACACCTTC.

The V and J genes are TRBV7-2 and TRBJ2-7, with 7 bases lining up with TRBD2. Germline-derived CDR1 and CDR2 are SGHTA and FQGNSA. The CDR3 length is 16 residues. Losses at the gene ends were 1 base for V and 3 bases for J; bases not matched to a gene: 9. The CDR3 loop reads CASSLGGLAALYEQYF. The CDR3 DNA reads TGTGCCAGCAGCTTAGGAGGGCTAGCGGCCCTCTACGAGCAGTACTTC. Combining the CDR3 with reference TRBV7-2 and TRBJ2-7 gives the whole variable domain GAGVSQSPSNKVTEKGKDVELRCDPISGHTALYWYRQSLGQGLEFLIYFQGNSAPDKSGLPSDRFSAERTGGSVSTLTIQRTQQEDSAVYLCASSLGGLAALYEQYFGPGTRLTVT.

This clone was seen just once. The chain employs TRBV5-6 and TRBJ1-2; D possibly corresponds to TRBD1 (6 bases). V was trimmed by 4 bases and J by 4 bases, leaving 11 bases between them. The CDR3 totals 13 residues. The germline CDR1 and CDR2 sequences are SGHDT and YYEEEE. The CDR3 DNA follows: TGTGCCAGCAGCGTAGACAGGTCCTATGGCTACACCTTC. It specifies CASSVDRSYGYTF.

V and J are TRBV7-9 and TRBJ1-3; 9 positions agree with TRBD1. The germline CDR1 and CDR2 sequences are SEHNR and FQNEAQ (reference sequence). V dropped 6 bases and J dropped 0; count of bases not matched to a gene: 12. The CDR3 length is 18 residues. The CDR3 spells CASRPPGQGILSGNTIYF. CDR3 bases: TGTGCCAGCAGACCACCAGGACAGGGGATCCTCTCTGGAAACACCATATATTTT.

V usage is TRBV19 and J usage is TRBJ2-5, with 9 positions matching TRBD2. The germline V gene has CDR1 LNHDA and CDR2 SQIVND (reference sequence). With 5 bases clipped from V and 5 bases from J, the junction kept 12 bases outside the gene matches. The CDR3 extends over 16 amino acids. CDR3 sequence: CASSSQAGGLSETQYF. CDR3 in DNA: TGTGCCAGTAGTTCCCAGGCGGGGGGGCTGTCGGAGACCCAGTACTTC.

This clone was counted a single time. This chain joins TRBV15 and TRBJ2-7; 8 bases line up with TRBD1. This CDR3 comprises 16 residues. J gave up 5 bases and V 1 base, and 10 bases lay outside the gene matches. In germline, CDR1 is LNHNV, CDR2 YYDKDF (reference sequence). CDR3 protein: CATSRVGRGPIDEQYF. The CDR3 DNA reads TGTGCCACCAGCAGAGTGGGCAGGGGGCCGATTGACGAGCAGTACTTC.

This clone appeared once. V is TRBV18 and J is TRBJ2-7; 9 bases match TRBD1. The J segment lost 1 base and the V segment lost 3 bases, leaving 1 base of the junction unmatched. Germline V CDR1 and CDR2: KGHSH, LQKENI. CDR3 size: 14 residues. CDR3 coding DNA: TGTGCCAGCTCACCGGGACAGGGTTCCTACGAGCAGTACTTC. Its translation: CASSPGQGSYEQYF.

The gene calls are TRBV9 and TRBJ1-1; the match to TRBD1 covers 10 bases. The CDR3 is 13 amino acids. Germline CDR1 is SGDLS and CDR2 is YYNGEE. V lost 3 bases, J lost 11 bases, and 7 bases stayed unmatched. The CDR3 here is CASSGGDRGSAFF. Written as DNA, the CDR3 is TGTGCCAGCAGCGGGGGGGACAGGGGTTCTGCTTTCTTT.

This clone has a single count. The chain employs TRBV5-1 and TRBJ1-1; the match to TRBD1 covers 8 bases. The trim removed 4 bases at V and 5 bases at J, leaving 10 bases unmatched. The germline V gene encodes CDR1 SGHRS and CDR2 YFSETQ. The CDR3 spans 15 residues. In DNA form, the CDR3 reads TGCGCCAGCAGCCCGGACAGGGCGGGTAGGACTGAAGCTTTCTTT. Translating it yields CASSPDRAGRTEAFF. Filled out from reference TRBV5-1 and TRBJ1-1, the complete variable domain reads KAGVTQTPRYLIKTRGQQVTLSCSPISGHRSVSWYQQTPGQGLQFLFEYFSETQRNKGNFPGRFSGRQFSNSRSEMNVSTLELGDSALYLCASSPDRAGRTEAFFGQGTRLTVV.

The J gene is TRBJ1-5, the V gene TRBV29-1; no reliable D call. Per the germline V gene, CDR1 is SQVTM and CDR2 is ANQGSEA. V shed 0 bases and J shed 6 bases, with 9 bases lying between them. The CDR3 spans 13 residues. Here the CDR3 DNA reads TGCAGCGTTGAAGAAGGGAGTAGTCAGCCCCAGCATTTT. Its translation: CSVEEGSSQPQHF.

The rearrangement uses TRBV15 and TRBJ1-5; 7 positions match TRBD1. Germline V lookup: CDR1 LNHNV, CDR2 YYDKDF (reference sequence). V lost 1 base, J lost 6 bases, and 3 bases stayed unmatched. This CDR3 is 14 amino acids long. CDR3 sequence reads: CATSRGTGVQPQHF. The CDR3 nucleotides read TGTGCCACCAGCAGAGGCACAGGGGTTCAGCCCCAGCATTTT.

V usage is TRBV19 and J usage is TRBJ1-1; D not resolved. V was trimmed by 6 bases and J by 3 bases, leaving 11 bases between them. The CDR3 has 13 residues. Germline-derived CDR1 and CDR2 are LNHDA and SQIVND (reference sequence). Here the CDR3 DNA reads TGTGCCAGTAGCCGGTCCGCCCACACTGAAGCTTTCTTT. Its protein product is CASSRSAHTEAFF. Full variable domain (missing parts from reference TRBV19 and TRBJ1-1): DGGITQSPKYLFRKEGQNVTLSCEQNLNHDAMYWYRQDPGQGLRLIYYSQIVNDFQKGDIAEGYSVSREKKESFPLTVTSAQKNPTAFYLCASSRSAHTEAFFGQGTRLTVV.

About this clone: A read error may produce the germline difference seen at one junction end. V is TRBV6-4 and J is TRBJ2-5; 9 bases fit TRBD2. The CDR3 has 17 residues. The V gene's germline CDR1 is MRHNA and CDR2 SNTAGT. CDR3 DNA: TGTGCCAGCAGTGACCCCTCGGCTAGCGGGGAGGGGGAGACCCGGTACTTC. This encodes CASSDPSASGEGETRYF.